What follows are 10 T cell receptor beta chains derived from one specimen sequenced in a study of blood T cell repertoires in COVID-19. The table came from immunoSEQ multiplex PCR; TCRdb's copy has only in-frame clones and leaves some out. This sample has around 110,000 clones, with around 80% found just once. The sequenced material came from peripheral blood. The source of these receptors is a woman in her 70s with acute or convalescent COVID-19.

This sequence joins TRBV18 and TRBJ1-3; D ambiguous. With 1 base removed from V and 0 bases from J, the gap between germline ends came to 13 bases. This CDR3 has 17 residues. CDR1 is KGHSH and CDR2 is LQKENI in the germline V gene. CDR3 in amino acids: CASSPLNSMSSGNTIYF. As DNA, the CDR3 is TGTGCCAGCTCACCACTCAATTCTATGAGCTCTGGAAACACCATATATTTT.

In DNA form, the CDR3 reads TGTGCCAGCAGGCCCAAGAACTACATGAACACTGAAGCTTTCTTT. It specifies CASRPKNYMNTEAFF. This chain links TRBV2 with TRBJ1-1; D not certain. The CDR3 totals 15 residues. The V end was cut by 6 bases, the J end by 0 bases, with 14 bases between. CDR1 and CDR2 from the germline V gene are SNHLY and FYNNEI.

The chain employs TRBV5-4 and TRBJ2-3, with 9 bases matching TRBD1. The CDR3 loop spans 15 amino acids. Trimming took 4 bases from V and 2 from J; bases not matched to a gene: 5. Germline lookup yields CDR1 SGHNT and CDR2 YYREEE (reference sequence). CDR3 nucleotide sequence: TGTGCCAGCAGCACGGACAGGGGTGACACAGATACGCAGTATTTT. Its translation is CASSTDRGDTDTQYF.

The gene calls are TRBV7-2 and TRBJ1-6; possibly TRBD1 for D (6 bases). This CDR3 is built from 14 residues. From germline, CDR1 is SGHTA and CDR2 FQGNSA. The germline V and J ends were trimmed by 3 bases and 7 bases, with 10 bases remaining between them. Here the CDR3 reads CASSLGHLNSPLHF. DNA of the CDR3: TGTGCCAGCAGCTTGGGACACTTAAATTCACCCCTCCACTTT.

This chain connects TRBV28 to TRBJ1-1; no firm D call. The germline gives CDR1 MDHEN, CDR2 SYDVKM. The CDR3 is 14 residues long. The V and J ends lost 3 bases and 1 base respectively, with 9 bases between them. For the CDR3, the DNA is TGTGCCAGCAGTTTCAGGCAGAAGAACACTGAAGCTTTCTTT. Protein product: CASSFRQKNTEAFF.

The rearrangement joins TRBV28 to TRBJ2-5; D unresolved. This CDR3 has 13 amino acids. V shed 3 bases and J shed 0 bases, with 5 bases lying between them. Germline V lookup: CDR1 MDHEN, CDR2 SYDVKM. The CDR3: CASSFANQETQYF. CDR3 nucleotides: TGTGCCAGCAGTTTTGCGAACCAAGAGACCCAGTACTTC.

This clone was picked up a small number of times. The rearrangement joins TRBV6-5 to TRBJ1-5, with D possibly TRBD1 on 6 matching bases. This CDR3 contains 14 residues. V gave up 5 bases and J gave up 5 bases, with 13 bases separating them. Germline V gene lookup returns CDR1 MNHEY and CDR2 SVGAGI. The CDR3 nucleotides read TGTGCCAGCAGTCTCCGGACAGCTTATCAGCCCCAGCATTTT. It specifies CASSLRTAYQPQHF.

This clone has just one count. The chain is built from TRBV6-1 and TRBJ2-7, with D unclear. The CDR3 is made up of 12 amino acids. Between the trimmed V and J ends, which lost 0 bases and 6 bases, there was a span of 6 bases. CDR1 and CDR2 from the germline V gene are MNHNS and SASEGT. As DNA, the CDR3 is TGTGCCAGCAGTGAAGCGGCTCCCGAGCAGTACTTC. Its translation: CASSEAAPEQYF.

V and J are TRBV19 and TRBJ1-2, with 7 bases that match TRBD1. The CDR3 has 16 residues. Trimming cost V 7 bases and J 1 base; bases outside gene matches: 12. Looked up from germline, CDR1 is LNHDA and CDR2 is SQIVND (reference sequence). The CDR3 region has the DNA TGTGCCAGTACCCTTAGGACAGGAGGAGGTAACTATGGCTACACCTTC. Translating gives CASTLRTGGGNYGYTF.

The rearrangement links TRBV10-3 to TRBJ2-2; 9 nucleotides match TRBD1. The V gene end was trimmed by 4 bases and the J gene end by 4 bases; junction bases not matched to a gene: 7. Per the germline V gene, CDR1 is ENHRY and CDR2 is SYGVKD. The CDR3 extends over 16 amino acids. The CDR3 coding sequence is TGTGCCATCAGTGGTCCGGGACAGGGAACCACCGGGGAGCTGTTTTTT. Protein: CAISGPGQGTTGELFF.